Presented here are 21 T cell receptor beta chains from one specimen sequenced in a study of naive and memory T cell subsets. Ligated cDNA underwent four rounds of PCR with nested alpha and beta constant region primers and SP2. A single record per CDR3 protein comes from TCRdb applying MiXCR to the 5' RACE reads. The repertoire includes around 48,000 distinct CDR3 sequences, approximately 4.8% of them detected once, and around 0.84% sits in the top ten. An oligonucleotide containing a UMI was ligated to the 3' end of TCR cDNA. These receptors were taken from a female donor in good health.

This clonotype occurred many times. The V gene is TRBV15, the J gene TRBJ2-7; 7 nucleotides align to TRBD2. V was clipped by 11 bases and J by 5 bases; unmatched bases: 9. The CDR3 extends over 12 amino acids. Germline CDR1 LNHNV, CDR2 YYDKDF (reference sequence). The CDR3 coding sequence is TGTGCCCCGGAGGGAGGGAGGAACGAGCAGTACTTC. Translation gives CAPEGGRNEQYF.

This clonotype was seen ten or more times. V and J are TRBV4-2 and TRBJ2-3; possible D gene TRBD2, 6 bases. The CDR3 covers 15 residues. V lost 4 bases, J lost 7 bases, and 18 bases lay in between. Germline CDR1 LGHNA, CDR2 YNFKEQ. The CDR3 region has the DNA TGTGCCAGCAGCCCTGAACCTTCCGCGGGGAATACGCAGTATTTT. This codes for CASSPEPSAGNTQYF.

This clonotype was detected ten times or more. This chain links TRBV2 with TRBJ1-5; possibly TRBD1 for D (5 bases). Trimming took off 5 bases at V and 0 bases at J, with 14 bases between the two ends. CDR3 length equals 16 residues. Germline V gives CDR1 SNHLY, CDR2 FYNNEI. The CDR3 DNA is TGTGCCAGCAGTCAGGAAGGGGCCTTTAGCAATCAGCCCCAGCATTTT. Translating gives CASSQEGAFSNQPQHF.

This clonotype was seen ten or more times. The CDR3 region is CASSPPAGQETQYF. The CDR3 DNA reads as TGTGCCAGCAGCCCCCCAGCGGGCCAAGAGACCCAGTACTTC. The chain has TRBV7-9 and TRBJ2-5; D is possibly TRBD2 (6 bases). V lost 5 bases to trimming and J lost 1 base, with 11 bases between them. The CDR3 is 14 residues long. Per the germline V gene, CDR1 is SEHNR and CDR2 is FQNEAQ (reference sequence).

The table lists this clonotype with many counts. The J gene is TRBJ1-4, the V gene TRBV10-2; 8 bases fit TRBD1. This CDR3 is 14 amino acids long. The V and J ends lost 10 bases and 10 bases, in that order; junction bases with no gene match: 14. CDR1 is WSHSY and CDR2 is SAAADI in the germline V gene. The CDR3 nucleotides are TGCGCCACCAGGGAAGGGACAGGAAGTGGAAAACTGTTTTTT. Protein product: CATREGTGSGKLFF.

This clonotype was observed at least ten times. J is TRBJ2-7 and V is TRBV10-2; D is undetermined. Per the germline V gene, CDR1 is WSHSY and CDR2 is SAAADI. The CDR3 is 13 amino acids. Trimming shortened V by 0 bases and J by 4 bases, and 7 bases separated the two germline ends. CDR3 protein: CASSESLGYEQYF. The CDR3 nucleotides are TGCGCCAGCAGTGAGTCGTTGGGGTACGAGCAGTACTTC.

This clonotype was counted at least ten times. V gene TRBV20-1 combines with J gene TRBJ1-5; 8 bases agree with TRBD1. With V trimmed by 3 bases and J by 3 bases, 7 bases remained unmatched. CDR1 DFQATT and CDR2 SNEGSKA come from the germline V gene (reference sequence). CDR3 length equals 15 residues. This CDR3 is CSASPKGQVNQPQHF. CDR3 bases: TGCAGTGCTAGTCCGAAGGGACAGGTCAATCAGCCCCAGCATTTT.

This clonotype showed up many times. The rearrangement links TRBV6-5 to TRBJ2-1, with 9 bases fitting TRBD2. The length of the CDR3 is 21 residues. The germline V gene encodes CDR1 MNHEY and CDR2 SVGAGI. V trimming: 4 bases; J trimming: 7 bases; junction bases outside the gene matches: 26. CDR3 loop: CASSSLQPGASGKVSMNEQFF. CDR3 in DNA: TGTGCCAGCAGTTCGCTTCAACCAGGGGCTAGCGGGAAGGTATCTATGAATGAGCAGTTCTTC.

This clonotype was seen a handful of times. The chain is built from TRBV19 and TRBJ2-3; TRBD2 agrees at 8 bases. Per germline, CDR1 LNHDA and CDR2 SQIVND (reference sequence). There are 14 residues in the CDR3. Trimming took 5 bases from V and 5 from J; bases not matched to a gene: 6. Here the CDR3 reads CASSPGGPGDTQYF. CDR3 nucleotides: TGTGCCAGTAGTCCGGGAGGGCCGGGAGATACGCAGTATTTT.

The table lists this clonotype with many counts. The chain uses TRBV7-9 and TRBJ1-2; the D is unclear. Germline CDR1 SEHNR, CDR2 FQNEAQ (reference sequence). Trimming left V 11 bases short and J 4 bases short, with 14 bases between. The CDR3 extends over 12 amino acids. The CDR3, as DNA: TGTGCCCTAGCTAGGGATTTCTATGGCTACACCTTC. This codes for CALARDFYGYTF.

This clonotype occurred many times. The V call is TRBV9, the J call TRBJ1-1; D is possibly TRBD1 (6 bases). The germline V and J ends were trimmed by 0 bases and 3 bases, with 12 bases remaining between them. The CDR3 is made up of 15 amino acids. Germline CDR1 and CDR2: SGDLS and YYNGEE. The DNA of the CDR3 is TGTGCCAGCAGCGTAGGGGACACCCTGGACACTGAAGCTTTCTTT. It codes for CASSVGDTLDTEAFF.

This clonotype was observed many times. The chain couples TRBV20-1 to TRBJ2-1; possibly TRBD2 for D (6 bases). The germline V gene encodes CDR1 DFQATT and CDR2 SNEGSKA (reference sequence). The V end was cut by 3 bases, the J end by 8 bases, with 11 bases between. CDR3 length: 12 residues. The CDR3 DNA is TGCAGTGCTAGCCGCGGCGGGGATGAGCAGTTCTTC. It codes for CSASRGGDEQFF.

In the case of this clonotype: One end of the junction fails to match germline, which may point to a read error. CDR3 residues: CSGWDGYYGDTF. The CDR3 region has the DNA TGCAGCGGTTGGGACGGGTACTATGGCGACACCTTC. The chain carries TRBV29-1 and TRBJ1-2, with D possibly being TRBD1 (5 bases). This CDR3 contains 12 residues. Germline CDR1 is SQVTM and CDR2 is ANQGSEA.

This clonotype has ten or more counts. The CDR3 region is CSVVGYKNTGELFF. The CDR3 DNA sequence: TGCAGCGTTGTCGGGTACAAGAACACCGGGGAGCTGTTTTTT. The rearrangement joins TRBV29-1 to TRBJ2-2; the D is unclear. Germline loops: CDR1 SQVTM, CDR2 ANQGSEA. Trimming left V 4 bases short and J 1 base short, with 10 bases between. The CDR3 loop spans 14 amino acids.

This clonotype occurred many times. The rearrangement uses TRBV29-1 and TRBJ2-5; TRBD1 agrees at 7 bases. With 4 bases clipped from V and 3 bases from J, the junction kept 8 bases outside the gene matches. CDR1 is SQVTM, CDR2 ANQGSEA, per germline. The CDR3 covers 14 residues. The CDR3 is CSVAGQAVKETQYF. In DNA, the CDR3 is TGCAGCGTTGCAGGACAGGCCGTCAAAGAGACCCAGTACTTC.

This clonotype was detected many times. The chain couples TRBV12-3 or TRBV12-4 to TRBJ1-1; D not certain. Trimming pared 3 bases from V and 10 bases from J, leaving 21 bases between. The CDR3 is 15 amino acids. CDR3 DNA sequence: TGTGCCAGCAGTTTTCTCGATGCGGGTACGAGGGTAGCTTTCTTT. This translates into CASSFLDAGTRVAFF.

This clonotype was found many times. This chain links TRBV5-1 with TRBJ2-7, with a tentative D call TRBD2 (5 bases). Germline V gives CDR1 SGHRS, CDR2 YFSETQ. V was pared by 5 bases and J by 5 bases, with 14 bases between. The CDR3 contains 13 residues. CDR3 DNA: TGCGCCAGCAGAGGAGGTAACGGGGACGAGCAGTACTTC. It codes for CASRGGNGDEQYF.

In its sample, this clonotype was seen many times. V gene TRBV28 combines with J gene TRBJ1-5, with D perhaps matching TRBD1 (6 bases). This CDR3 contains 15 residues. Germline CDR1 reads MDHEN; CDR2 reads SYDVKM. V was shortened by 6 bases and J by 5 bases, with 17 bases between the two germline ends. CDR3 residues: CASSTYRVRDQPQHF. CDR3 sequence (DNA): TGTGCCAGCAGCACCTACAGGGTACGGGATCAGCCCCAGCATTTT.

This clonotype has a handful of counts. This CDR3 reads CASRDYEQYF. The CDR3 DNA reads as TGTGCCAGCAGGGACTACGAGCAGTACTTC. This chain joins TRBV6-2 or TRBV6-3 and TRBJ2-7; D gene uncertain. The ends were cut back, 6 bases at V and 3 bases at J, with 3 bases in the middle. The germline V gene encodes CDR1 MNHEY and CDR2 SVGEGT. This CDR3 is 10 amino acids long.

This clonotype has a count of ten or more. This chain links TRBV19 with TRBJ2-1; possibly TRBD1 for D (5 bases). Germline V CDR1 and CDR2: LNHDA, SQIVND (reference sequence). Between the trimmed V and J ends, which lost 4 bases and 4 bases, there was a span of 11 bases. The CDR3 sequence is 14 residues long. The CDR3 coding sequence is TGTGCCAGTAGTACAGGGCAGGCATACAATGAGCAGTTCTTC. Translated, it gives CASSTGQAYNEQFF.

This clonotype has ten or more counts. The V call is TRBV7-2, the J call TRBJ2-7; the D gene is possibly TRBD2 (6 bases). The CDR3 runs to 15 residues. With 5 bases removed from V and 2 bases from J, the gap between germline ends came to 16 bases. In germline, CDR1 is SGHTA, CDR2 FQGNSA. The DNA for the CDR3 is TGTGCCAGCAGCCTTAGCGGCTACACCACCTACGAGCAGTACTTC. It specifies CASSLSGYTTYEQYF.